This TCR beta chain was identified in a study of T cell changes during pregnancy in multiple sclerosis (dated by TCRdb to between 2018 and 2020). A note on the overall study: The study examined how the T cell repertoire changed over the course of pregnancy in women with multiple sclerosis.

Libraries were made using the immunoSEQ multiplex PCR assay. TCRdb re-hosts the immuneACCESS table, in-frame sequences only. Its copies lack some clones; in the studies checked, an unresolved V gene accounts for under half of them, and the cause for the rest is not known. Counted in this sample were more than 60,000 clones; over 75% of them appeared once. The top ten clonotypes cover around 0.9% of the sample. The table lists this clone with a few counts. Its antigen is still unknown. No qualities accompany the bases; no much larger clone lies one base away. V is cut back by 10 bases and J by 2 bases, with 8 bases in the junction unmatched. Inclusive of the bounding cysteine and phenylalanine, the CDR3 is 13 residues long. The CDR3 DNA has 39 bases and is translated from base 1. CDR1 MNHEY and CDR2 SVGAGI were looked up in the germline V gene.

The sequence was collected from a female donor with multiple sclerosis, enrolled in a pregnancy study. The starting material was peripheral blood, obtained before pregnancy. This sequence uses TRBV6-5 and TRBJ2-7, with 7 bases matching TRBD1. The DNA is TGTGCCACCCGAGCCGGGACAGCCTACGAGCAGTACTTC. This yields the protein CATRAGTAYEQYF.